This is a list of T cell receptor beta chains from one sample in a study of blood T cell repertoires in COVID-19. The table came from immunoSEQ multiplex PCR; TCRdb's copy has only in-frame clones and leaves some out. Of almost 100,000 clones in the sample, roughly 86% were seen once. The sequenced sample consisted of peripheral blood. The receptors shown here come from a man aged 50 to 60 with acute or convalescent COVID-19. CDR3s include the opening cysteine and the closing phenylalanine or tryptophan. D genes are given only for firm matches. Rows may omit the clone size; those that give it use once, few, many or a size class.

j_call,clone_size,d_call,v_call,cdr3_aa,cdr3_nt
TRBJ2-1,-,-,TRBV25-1,CASSSDPGRRENEQFF,TGTGCCAGCAGTTCGGACCCTGGGAGAAGGGAGAATGAGCAGTTCTTC
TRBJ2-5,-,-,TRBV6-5,CASSSAGAKTQYF,TGTGCCAGCAGTTCGGCGGGGGCCAAGACCCAGTACTTC
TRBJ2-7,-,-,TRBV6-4,CASSRTIQSEQYF,TGTGCCAGCAGTCGGACTATTCAGAGCGAGCAGTACTTC
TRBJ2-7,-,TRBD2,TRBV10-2,CASTATSGSYEQYF,TGCGCCAGCACTGCGACTAGCGGGAGCTACGAGCAGTACTTC
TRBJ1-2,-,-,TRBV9,CASSPPAQSYGYTF,TGTGCCAGCAGCCCTCCCGCTCAGTCCTATGGCTACACCTTC
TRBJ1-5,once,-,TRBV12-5,CASGLIDLQGFKQPQHF,TGTGCTAGTGGTTTGATAGACCTCCAGGGGTTTAAGCAGCCCCAGCATTTT
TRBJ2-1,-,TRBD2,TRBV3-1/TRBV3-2,CASSHLAGGGHEQFF,TGTGCCAGCAGCCATCTTGCGGGAGGGGGTCATGAGCAGTTCTTC
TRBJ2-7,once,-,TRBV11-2,CASSNLRPGASYEQYF,TGTGCCAGCAGCAACCTAAGGCCGGGAGCATCCTACGAGCAGTACTTC
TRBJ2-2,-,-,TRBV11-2,CASSLVAIRTGELFF,TGTGCCAGCAGCTTGGTAGCGATTAGGACCGGGGAGCTGTTTTTT
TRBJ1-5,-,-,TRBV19,CASSIGSGGGAQPQHF,TGTGCCAGTAGTATAGGATCGGGTGGGGGGGCTCAGCCCCAGCATTTT
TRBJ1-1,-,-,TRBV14,CASSLGLPGRAFF,TGTGCCAGCAGCCTCGGGTTGCCCGGGAGGGCTTTCTTT